This TCR beta chain appears in the sequencing data of a study of shared clonotypes between healthy human individuals. Study details: Per-donor plates numbered three CD4 naive, three CD4 memory, two CD8 naive and one CD8 memory. Study-wide points: Generation probabilities of non-shared clonotypes were lower (relative to those shared by all four donors).

To note about this clone: Its antigen remains unidentified.

The length of the CDR3 is 16 residues. Germline-derived CDR1 and CDR2 are SGHDN and FVKESK. V was cut by 1 base and J by 8 bases, with 20 bases left in between. Clones were read by immunoSEQ multiplex PCR, and TCRdb kept only the in-frame ones, dropping some. The sample has about 190,000 clones, over 50% seen once; the top ten hold around 9.3%. The receptor comes from a man younger than 40 in good health. The V and J genes are TRBV14 and TRBJ1-2; D is ambiguous. The sequenced material came from memory CD4+ T cells sorted from blood. Subset defined: CD45RA-negative fraction. CDR3 coding DNA: TGTGCCAGCAGCCAAGTATTCCTGACGGTTCATGACGGCTACACCTTC. This gives the protein CASSQVFLTVHDGYTF.